The 32 T cell receptor beta chains given below trace back to one sample, sequenced in a study of T-cell reconstitution after alpha-beta-depleted transplantation in children (dated by TCRdb to about 2016). The receptor library was made with PCR. Reads for this sample came from an Illumina HiSeq 2500. To normalize quantification of the TCRbeta repertoire, the TCR libraries were built with molecular barcoding that relied on unique molecular identifiers. The public reads were reprocessed in TCRdb via fastp at Q25 and MiXCR, keeping in-frame beta chains. Every CDR3 protein is listed once, alongside the most common genes and DNA of its rows. Across this sample there are 450,000 to 600,000 distinct CDR3 sequences, with 10% to 15% seen only once. The ten biggest clones cover approximately 2.1% of the sample. The sample's treatment or condition label is to be understood as: allogeneic hematopoietic cell transplantation with graft depleted of TCRalphabeta T cells and CD19 B cells.

Source: PBMCs, mostly from graft donor cells, taken 360 days after TCRalphabeta/CD19-depleted stem cell transplant. Source of these receptors: a male patient younger than 18 who had a stem cell transplant for acute myeloid leukemia, so the T cells may come from the graft donor.

The chain links TRBV6-2 or TRBV6-3 to TRBJ2-2, with D uncertain. The CDR3 is 11 amino acids. V was clipped by 7 bases and J by 8 bases, with 8 bases between them. Looked up from germline, CDR1 is MNHEY and CDR2 is SVGEGT. CDR3 nucleotide sequence: TGTGCCAGCACCCACGGTGGGGAGCTGTTTTTT. Its translation is CASTHGGELFF.

This chain connects TRBV12-3 or TRBV12-4 to TRBJ2-3, with 9 nucleotides matching TRBD2. J gave up 2 bases and V 3 bases, and 6 bases lay outside the gene matches. This CDR3 has 16 residues. The CDR3: CASSFWASGATDTQYF. The CDR3 DNA follows: TGTGCCAGCAGTTTTTGGGCTAGCGGGGCCACAGATACGCAGTATTTT.

In this sample, this clonotype turned up a few times. This chain links TRBV20-1 with TRBJ2-7, with TRBD1 matching over 9 bases. J lost 4 bases, V lost 3 bases, and 7 bases had no gene match. From germline, CDR1 is DFQATT and CDR2 SNEGSKA (reference sequence). CDR3 length: 14 amino acids. In DNA, the CDR3 is TGCAGTGCTAGCCTACAGGGGGCGGCGTACGAGCAGTACTTC. Encoded protein: CSASLQGAAYEQYF.

The chain recombines TRBV24-1 with TRBJ2-1, with 9 bases that match TRBD1. The CDR3 contains 16 residues. With 5 bases clipped from V and 1 base from J, the junction kept 5 bases outside the gene matches. Germline lookup yields CDR1 KGHDR and CDR2 SFDVKD. CDR3 protein: CATSVSQGASYNEQFF. The CDR3 DNA is TGTGCCACCAGTGTGTCACAGGGGGCTTCCTACAATGAGCAGTTCTTC.

The J gene is TRBJ2-1, the V gene TRBV5-4; TRBD2 agrees at 8 bases. Germline V lookup: CDR1 SGHNT, CDR2 YYREEE (reference sequence). J was trimmed by 15 bases and V by 3 bases; bases with no gene match: 14. CDR3 length equals 14 residues. The CDR3 loop is CASSWEPGLAIMFF. In DNA form, the CDR3 reads TGTGCCAGCAGCTGGGAACCTGGACTAGCCATCATGTTCTTC.

This clonotype came up once. The CDR3 DNA is TGTGCCAGTAGTATAGAAGCCAAAAACATTCAGTACTTC. Protein product: CASSIEAKNIQYF. The chain links TRBV19 to TRBJ2-4, with unresolved D. The CDR3 has 13 amino acids. V gave up 0 bases and J gave up 0 bases, with 0 bases separating them. Germline V gives CDR1 LNHDA, CDR2 SQIVND (reference sequence).

The J gene is TRBJ2-7, the V gene TRBV7-2, with 7 bases lining up with TRBD2. From germline, CDR1 is SGHTA and CDR2 FQGNSA. The CDR3 has 16 amino acids. V dropped 1 base and J dropped 2; count of bases not matched to a gene: 8. The CDR3 loop reads CASSLGLAGTAYEQYF. In DNA, the CDR3 is TGTGCCAGCAGCTTAGGATTAGCGGGCACCGCCTACGAGCAGTACTTC.

This rearrangement joins TRBV20-1 to TRBJ2-7, with a possible D match to TRBD2 (5 bases). The V end lost 2 bases, the J end lost 7 bases, and 18 bases lay between the germline ends. Germline CDR1 and CDR2: DFQATT and SNEGSKA (reference sequence). The CDR3 runs 14 residues. The CDR3 DNA follows: TGCAGTGCTAGACTTGGGAGTCGGGCCGGGGAGCAGTACTTC. Its translation is CSARLGSRAGEQYF.

This clonotype was seen many times. The genes are TRBV4-3 and TRBJ2-3, with D perhaps matching TRBD1 (6 bases). CDR3 length: 15 amino acids. Germline V CDR1 and CDR2: LGHNA, YSLEER. Trimming removed 5 bases from V and 3 bases from J, with 15 bases in between. The DNA for the CDR3 is TGCGCCAGCAGCTACACTAGTGGGACAACAGATACGCAGTATTTT. It translates to CASSYTSGTTDTQYF.

The CDR3 sequence is CASSALGRETQYF. The CDR3, as DNA: TGTGCCAGCTCAGCCTTGGGCCGGGAGACCCAGTACTTC. This chain links TRBV18 with TRBJ2-5; D not certain. The CDR3 contains 13 residues. V lost 5 bases to trimming and J lost 5 bases, with 12 bases between them. Looked up from germline, CDR1 is KGHSH and CDR2 is LQKENI.

This clonotype was seen more than once but under ten times. The J gene is TRBJ2-7, the V gene TRBV7-3; TRBD1 matches at 8 bases. In germline, CDR1 is SGHTA, CDR2 FQGTGA. There are 15 residues in the CDR3. The trim removed 2 bases at V and 0 bases at J, leaving 3 bases unmatched. The CDR3 DNA is TGTGCCAGCAGCTTATGGGACAGGAACTCCTACGAGCAGTACTTC. Protein sequence: CASSLWDRNSYEQYF.

This chain uses TRBV20-1 with TRBJ2-7; D tentatively fits TRBD1 or TRBD2 (5 bases each). Trimming left V 1 base short and J 2 bases short, with 12 bases between. The CDR3 runs to 14 residues. Germline loops: CDR1 DFQATT, CDR2 SNEGSKA (reference sequence). In DNA, the CDR3 is TGCAGTGCTAGAGCCCGGGACCGCGCCTACGAGCAGTACTTC. Protein sequence: CSARARDRAYEQYF.

This clonotype has only a few counts. The chain uses TRBV6-2 or TRBV6-3 and TRBJ2-1; tentatively, D is TRBD2 (5 bases). Per the germline V gene, CDR1 is MNHEY and CDR2 is SVGEGT. Deletions cut 8 bases from V and 7 bases from J, with 9 bases between. The CDR3 is 11 residues long. CDR3 region: CASQTGNEQFF. The CDR3 DNA is TGTGCCAGCCAAACGGGGAATGAGCAGTTCTTC.

This clonotype was found a few times. The rearrangement links TRBV29-1 to TRBJ1-1, with D tentatively TRBD1 (6 bases). CDR1 SQVTM and CDR2 ANQGSEA come from the germline V gene. With 4 bases removed from V and 10 bases from J, the gap between germline ends came to 19 bases. The CDR3 is made up of 13 amino acids. This chain's CDR3 is CSVGELGGFRAFF. Here the CDR3 DNA reads TGCAGCGTTGGAGAGCTAGGGGGTTTTCGAGCTTTCTTT.

The chain couples TRBV5-1 to TRBJ2-5; TRBD1 or TRBD2 may be the D gene (5 bases each). The V gene lost 0 bases and the J gene lost 4 bases, with 13 bases spanning the gap. The germline CDR1 and CDR2 sequences are SGHRS and YFSETQ. The CDR3 runs 15 residues. CDR3 DNA: TGCGCCAGCAGCTTGGGGGGGAGTGGTCGAGAGACCCAGTACTTC. This translates into CASSLGGSGRETQYF.

The genes are TRBV18 and TRBJ1-3, with D uncertain. Germline-derived CDR1 and CDR2 are KGHSH and LQKENI. This CDR3 comprises 13 residues. The V gene lost 3 bases and the J gene lost 4 bases, with 7 bases spanning the gap. In DNA, the CDR3 is TGTGCCAGCTCACCCGACCCGGGAAACACCATATATTTT. Its translation is CASSPDPGNTIYF.

The DNA of the CDR3 is TGTGCCAGCAGCCGGCCCCTGTTGGCGGGAGGGAGATACGAGCAGTACTTC. Translation gives CASSRPLLAGGRYEQYF. This chain uses TRBV3-1 with TRBJ2-7; 9 bases align to TRBD2. Germline V gives CDR1 LGHDT, CDR2 YNNKEL (reference sequence). With V trimmed by 4 bases and J by 4 bases, 14 bases remained unmatched. This CDR3 has 17 amino acids.

CDR3 in DNA: TGTGCCAGCAGCCCCCCACACTCGGCAGGGTACTACGAGCAGTACTTC. This codes for CASSPPHSAGYYEQYF. This chain joins TRBV14 and TRBJ2-7; a weak D match, TRBD1 (5 bases). Germline V gives CDR1 SGHDN, CDR2 FVKESK. CDR3 length: 16 amino acids. The germline V and J ends were trimmed by 4 bases and 3 bases, with 19 bases remaining between them.

This clonotype was observed at least ten times. The chain combines TRBV7-6 with TRBJ2-1, with D unresolved. This CDR3 has 12 amino acids. The V end was cut by 1 base, the J end by 10 bases, with 8 bases between. Germline CDR1 and CDR2: SGHVS and FNYEAQ. In nucleotides, the CDR3 is TGTGCCAGCAGCTTAGGGTTGCAGGAGCAGTTCTTC. Translation: CASSLGLQEQFF.

The J gene is TRBJ2-2, the V gene TRBV7-2; a weak D match, TRBD2 (6 bases). In germline, CDR1 is SGHTA, CDR2 FQGNSA. Trimming cost V 0 bases and J 0 bases, with 8 bases left between them. The CDR3 is made up of 16 amino acids. The CDR3 protein is CASSLAAGANTGELFF. CDR3 coding DNA: TGTGCCAGCAGCTTAGCAGCGGGCGCGAACACCGGGGAGCTGTTTTTT.

This clonotype has ten or more counts. The chain has TRBV28 and TRBJ2-7; unclear D gene. The germline gives CDR1 MDHEN, CDR2 SYDVKM. V was trimmed by 6 bases and J by 7 bases, leaving 13 bases between them. This CDR3 spans 12 amino acids. The CDR3, as DNA: TGTGCCAGCAGCCTGATCAGTTTTGAGCAGTACTTC. Protein sequence: CASSLISFEQYF.

This clonotype was detected only a few times. The chain employs TRBV20-1 and TRBJ2-3; TRBD1 matches 12 bases. There are 15 residues in the CDR3. CDR1 is DFQATT, CDR2 SNEGSKA, per germline (reference sequence). The V and J ends lost 0 bases and 6 bases, in that order; junction bases with no gene match: 4. CDR3 in amino acids: CSARDGTGGGDTQYF. DNA of the CDR3: TGCAGTGCTAGAGACGGGACAGGGGGCGGTGATACGCAGTATTTT.

This clonotype came up many times. V gene TRBV28 combines with J gene TRBJ2-7; the match to TRBD2 covers 7 bases. The V and J ends lost 7 bases and 0 bases, in that order; junction bases with no gene match: 9. The germline V gene encodes CDR1 MDHEN and CDR2 SYDVKM. This CDR3 contains 15 residues. The CDR3 spells CASTLRLAASYEQYF. As DNA, the CDR3 is TGTGCCAGCACCCTCCGGCTAGCGGCCTCCTACGAGCAGTACTTC.

CDR3 nucleotide sequence: TGTGCCAGCAACCCAGTAGCGGGAGGGTACAATGAGCAGTTCTTC. As protein: CASNPVAGGYNEQFF. The rearrangement joins TRBV11-2 to TRBJ2-1; 11 nucleotides agree with TRBD2. CDR1 is SGHAT and CDR2 is FQNNGV in the germline V gene. CDR3 length equals 15 residues. Trimming at V came to 7 bases and at J to 4 bases, leaving 6 bases not matched to a gene.

This clonotype turned up a few times. The rearrangement uses TRBV9 and TRBJ2-1, with D possibly matching TRBD2 (5 bases). CDR3 length: 19 amino acids. CDR1 is SGDLS, CDR2 YYNGEE, per germline. Trimming took 0 bases from V and 0 from J, leaving 19 bases between them. The DNA of the CDR3 is TGTGCCAGCAGCGTAGCTACGGGGATGGGCACGAGCTCCTACAATGAGCAGTTCTTC. Its protein product is CASSVATGMGTSSYNEQFF.

In this sample, this clonotype turned up a few times. The chain is built from TRBV18 and TRBJ2-7, with 13 bases matching TRBD2. The CDR3 has 16 residues. CDR1 and CDR2 from the germline V gene are KGHSH and LQKENI. V lost 3 bases and J lost 11; bases outside the gene matches: 13. In DNA form, the CDR3 reads TGTGCCAGCTCACCTCTGGGACTAGCGGGATCTGCCAAGGAGTACTTC. As protein: CASSPLGLAGSAKEYF.

This clonotype was found a few times. The rearrangement joins TRBV9 to TRBJ2-4; no definite D call. CDR1 SGDLS and CDR2 YYNGEE come from the germline V gene. Between the trimmed V and J ends, which lost 0 bases and 2 bases, there was a span of 15 bases. There are 17 residues in the CDR3. The chain's CDR3 is CASSVGAAPTTKNIQYF. The CDR3, as DNA: TGTGCCAGCAGCGTAGGGGCGGCCCCTACGACCAAAAACATTCAGTACTTC.

The gene calls are TRBV4-2 and TRBJ1-2; TRBD1 matches at 7 bases. J gave up 0 bases and V 1 base, and 5 bases lay outside the gene matches. The CDR3 length is 16 residues. CDR1 and CDR2 from the germline V gene are LGHNA and YNFKEQ. Here the CDR3 DNA reads TGTGCCAGCAGCCAAGCGACAGGGAACGCTAACTATGGCTACACCTTC. The encoded protein is CASSQATGNANYGYTF.

The V and J genes are TRBV20-1 and TRBJ1-1; D is possibly TRBD1 (6 bases). The CDR3 is 16 residues long. V was pared by 2 bases and J by 3 bases, with 19 bases between. Germline loops: CDR1 DFQATT, CDR2 SNEGSKA (reference sequence). The CDR3 DNA is TGCAGTGCTAGACGTCAAGGGGGACTGATATACACTGAAGCTTTCTTT. It encodes CSARRQGGLIYTEAFF.

There are many counts of this clonotype. The chain has TRBV18 and TRBJ2-7, with D possibly TRBD1 on 5 matching bases. CDR1 is KGHSH, CDR2 LQKENI, per germline. Trimming cost V 2 bases and J 3 bases, with 17 bases left between them. CDR3 size: 16 residues. The DNA for the CDR3 is TGTGCCAGCTCACCAAGCACAGGAAGGAGAAACTACGAGCAGTACTTC. Translating it yields CASSPSTGRRNYEQYF.

The rearrangement joins TRBV20-1 to TRBJ1-2, with D hard to call. V shed 0 bases and J shed 8 bases, with 10 bases lying between them. The CDR3 has 12 amino acids. Germline V gene sequence: CDR1 DFQATT, CDR2 SNEGSKA (reference sequence). CDR3 region: CSARDRAWGYTF. In nucleotides, the CDR3 is TGCAGTGCTAGAGATCGCGCATGGGGCTACACCTTC.

This clonotype was seen only a few times. The chain has TRBV28 and TRBJ2-1; D possibly matches TRBD1 or TRBD2 (5 bases each). This CDR3 contains 14 residues. Trimming took off 7 bases at V and 4 bases at J, with 14 bases between the two ends. The V gene's germline CDR1 is MDHEN and CDR2 SYDVKM. CDR3 bases: TGTGCCAGCATGGGACGACCGGTATACAATGAGCAGTTCTTC. It codes for CASMGRPVYNEQFF.